This entry lists 3 T cell receptor beta chains sequenced from one sample in a study of blood T cell repertoires in COVID-19. Here immunoSEQ multiplex PCR was the method, and the copy in TCRdb shows in-frame clones only, minus some. The sample has some 350,000 clones, around 82% seen once; the top ten hold 2.5% to 3%. Sequencing was carried out using peripheral blood. Receptors were obtained from a man aged 25 to 40 with active or convalescent COVID-19.

The chain employs TRBV7-3 and TRBJ2-7; 11 nucleotides line up with TRBD1. Germline CDR1 is SGHTA and CDR2 is FQGTGA. V gave up 4 bases and J gave up 4 bases; unmatched junction bases: 6. The CDR3 extends over 15 amino acids. The CDR3 spells CASSYSGTGGYEQYF. In DNA form, the CDR3 reads TGTGCCAGCAGCTATTCCGGGACAGGGGGATACGAGCAGTACTTC.

The chain is built from TRBV19 and TRBJ1-1; 9 bases align to TRBD1. Unmatched junction bases numbered 7, after V lost 5 bases and J lost 6 bases. CDR3 size: 14 residues. In germline, CDR1 is LNHDA, CDR2 SQIVND (reference sequence). The CDR3 DNA follows: TGTGCCAGTAGTCCGGGACAGGGCGGCGCTGAAGCTTTCTTT. Protein product: CASSPGQGGAEAFF. Full variable domain (missing parts from reference TRBV19 and TRBJ1-1): DGGITQSPKYLFRKEGQNVTLSCEQNLNHDAMYWYRQDPGQGLRLIYYSQIVNDFQKGDIAEGYSVSREKKESFPLTVTSAQKNPTAFYLCASSPGQGGAEAFFGQGTRLTVV.

The sample holds one count of this clone. DNA for the CDR3: TGTGCCAGCAGTTTTGGGGCGGGAGTCACAGATACGCAGTATTTT. It is translated as CASSFGAGVTDTQYF. The V gene is TRBV28, the J gene TRBJ2-3, with TRBD2 matching 7 bases. The CDR3 length is 15 residues. CDR1 is MDHEN, CDR2 SYDVKM, per germline. V was pared by 3 bases and J by 2 bases, with 5 bases of the junction left unmatched.